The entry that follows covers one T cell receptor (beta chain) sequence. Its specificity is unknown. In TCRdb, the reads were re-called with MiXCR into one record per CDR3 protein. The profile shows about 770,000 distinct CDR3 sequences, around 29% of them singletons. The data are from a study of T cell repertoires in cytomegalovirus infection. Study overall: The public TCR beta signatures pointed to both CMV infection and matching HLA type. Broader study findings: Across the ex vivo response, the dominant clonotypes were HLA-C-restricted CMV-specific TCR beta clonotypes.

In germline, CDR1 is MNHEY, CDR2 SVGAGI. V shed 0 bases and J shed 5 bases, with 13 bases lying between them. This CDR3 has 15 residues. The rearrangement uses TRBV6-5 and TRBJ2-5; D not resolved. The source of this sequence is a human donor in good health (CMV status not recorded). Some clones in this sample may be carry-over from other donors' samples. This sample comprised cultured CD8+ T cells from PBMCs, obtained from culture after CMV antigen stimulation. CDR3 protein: CASSYSFPGGETQYF. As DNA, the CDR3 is TGTGCCAGCAGTTACTCGTTCCCCGGTGGGGAGACCCAGTACTTC.